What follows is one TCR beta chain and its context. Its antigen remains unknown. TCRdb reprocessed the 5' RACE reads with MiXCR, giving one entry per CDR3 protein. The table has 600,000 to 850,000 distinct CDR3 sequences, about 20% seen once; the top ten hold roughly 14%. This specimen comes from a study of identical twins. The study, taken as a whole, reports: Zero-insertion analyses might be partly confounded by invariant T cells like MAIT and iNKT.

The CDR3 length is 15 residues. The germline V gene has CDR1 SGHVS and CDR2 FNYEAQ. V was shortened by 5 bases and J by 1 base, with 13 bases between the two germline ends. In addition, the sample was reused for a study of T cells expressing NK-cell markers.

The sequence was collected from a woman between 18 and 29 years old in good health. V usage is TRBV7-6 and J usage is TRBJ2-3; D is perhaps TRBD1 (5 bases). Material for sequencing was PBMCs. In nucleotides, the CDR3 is TGTGCCAGCAGCCTCCTGGGGCTGGGCACAGATACGCAGTATTTT. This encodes CASSLLGLGTDTQYF.